The present T cell receptor beta chain was sequenced within a study of T-cell reconstitution after alpha-beta-depleted transplantation in children. A few counts support this clonotype. The CDR3 contains 17 residues. V was clipped by 5 bases and J by 5 bases, with 22 bases between them. CDR1 MGHRA and CDR2 YSYEKL come from the germline V gene. Preparation of the TCRbeta library was carried out with unique molecular identifiers. MiXCR, applied by TCRdb to the PCR reads, yields one record per CDR3 protein. This table holds some 840,000 distinct CDR3 sequences, about 16% found once. Sequences were derived from PBMCs, mostly from graft donor cells, sampled 360 days after TCRalphabeta/CD19-depleted stem cell transplant. The chain is built from TRBV4-1 and TRBJ2-1; possibly TRBD1 for D (6 bases). The clonotype originates from a male patient younger than 18 who had a stem cell transplant for acute lymphoblastic leukemia, so the T cells may come from the graft donor. The DNA of the CDR3 is TGCGCCAGCAGCACACCCCTGGGACAACAAAGGGACAATGAGCAGTTCTTC. Its protein is CASSTPLGQQRDNEQFF.